This TCR beta chain was documented in a study of T cells after yellow fever vaccination (dated by TCRdb to about 2019). At the level of the whole study: The SMART-Seq v4 Ultra Low Input RNA kit was used to prepare libraries from fractions with low cell numbers. To follow T-cell clones before and after primary and booster YFV17D yellow fever vaccination, bulk TCR alpha and beta repertoires were sequenced over time. The cohort comprised two healthy male donors, one aged 18 to 29 and one aged 30 to 39 years. Blood was collected at multiple timepoints before and after primary and secondary immunization, and bulk PBMC replicates and cell subsets were isolated. Overall study results and their limits: The study included only a couple of donors, which limits how far the findings can be generalized. Most clones expanded after primary vaccination were re-detected after the booster (approximately 96% of CD4 and roughly 85% of CD8), suggesting broad memory maintenance. Compared with the primary T-cell response, the secondary T-cell response was faster but weaker, reaching its peak on day 5 rather than on day 15. Computational filtering was required because FACS-sorted repertoires could contain abundant contaminating clonotypes from the bulk population. A small share of clonotypes occurred in both CD4 and CD8 compartments, likely arising from convergent recombination.

Turning to this clonotype: This receptor's antigen is unknown. The record has no base qualities; no much larger clone is one base away.

Synthesis of TCR cDNA relied on 5'RACE template switching, a step that introduced a universal primer site along with unique molecular identifiers. Priming of cDNA synthesis was performed from both the TCR alpha and TCR beta constant segments. Library amplification involved two PCR steps, and the second step added sample barcodes and sequencing adapters. Libraries were sequenced on Illumina HiSeq 2500 (2x100 bp) or NovaSeq (2x150 bp). Turning to the authors' computational methods: MIGEC handled demultiplexing of reads and collapsing into UMI consensus sequences, while MiXCR performed V(D)J alignment. Vaccine-responding clonotypes were defined with edgeR using replicate PBMC samples, requiring FDR below 0.01 and a log2 fold change above 5 up to day 15. CD4 or CD8 identity was assigned to each bulk clonotype according to whether the clonotype was present at higher abundance in the sequenced CD4 repertoire or the sequenced CD8 repertoire. TCRdb's own reprocessing of the public reads used fastp at Q25 and MiXCR and kept productive beta chains. When rows share a CDR3 protein, they turn into one entry using the most common DNA and genes. TCRdb's processing, not the authors' own work, is the source of the V and J calls. The table for this sample lists hundreds of thousands of distinct CDR3 sequences; roughly an eighth of them were counted only once. Of the sample, 14% to 15% is held by the ten largest clones.

In light of the paper, this sample's treatment or condition label describes: live attenuated yellow fever vaccine strain. Two biological replicates of bulk PBMCs were collected at each blood-draw timepoint. PBMCs were isolated from peripheral blood using a standard Ficoll-Paque protocol. TriZol was used to extract RNA from bulk PBMCs, from CD4 and CD8 fractions, and from dextramer-positive and dextramer-negative fractions. The V and J ends are trimmed by 2 bases and 0 bases, leaving 10 bases between them. The germline V gene yields SQVTM for CDR1 and ANQGSEA for CDR2. The CDR3 covers 14 residues, taking in both the cysteine and the phenylalanine. The CDR3 DNA has 42 bases and is translated from base 1.

The V and J segments used are TRBV29-1 and TRBJ1-2, with a weak D call of TRBD1 (6 bases match). This specimen was PBMCs, taken on the day of the yellow fever booster vaccination. The clonotype was recovered from a man aged 30-40 years who received the YFV17D yellow fever vaccine. In nucleotides, the sequence is TGCAGCGTTGAACTACAGGGAACTAACTATGGCTACACCTTC. It specifies CSVELQGTNYGYTF.